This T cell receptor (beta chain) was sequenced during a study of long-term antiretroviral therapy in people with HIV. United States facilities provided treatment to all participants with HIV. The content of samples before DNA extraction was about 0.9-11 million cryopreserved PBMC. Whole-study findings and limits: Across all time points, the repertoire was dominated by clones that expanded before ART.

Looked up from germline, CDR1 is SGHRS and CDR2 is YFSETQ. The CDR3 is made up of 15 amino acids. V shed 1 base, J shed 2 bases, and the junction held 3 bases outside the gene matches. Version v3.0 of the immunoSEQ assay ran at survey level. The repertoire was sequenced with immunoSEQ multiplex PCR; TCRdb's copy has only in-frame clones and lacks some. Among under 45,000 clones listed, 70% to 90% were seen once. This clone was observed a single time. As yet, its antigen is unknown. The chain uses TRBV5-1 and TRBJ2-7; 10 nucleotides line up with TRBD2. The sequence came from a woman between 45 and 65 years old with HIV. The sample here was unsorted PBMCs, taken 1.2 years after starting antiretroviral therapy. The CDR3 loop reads CASSLRSGGPYEQYF. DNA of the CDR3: TGCGCCAGCAGCTTGCGTAGCGGGGGGCCCTACGAGCAGTACTTC.